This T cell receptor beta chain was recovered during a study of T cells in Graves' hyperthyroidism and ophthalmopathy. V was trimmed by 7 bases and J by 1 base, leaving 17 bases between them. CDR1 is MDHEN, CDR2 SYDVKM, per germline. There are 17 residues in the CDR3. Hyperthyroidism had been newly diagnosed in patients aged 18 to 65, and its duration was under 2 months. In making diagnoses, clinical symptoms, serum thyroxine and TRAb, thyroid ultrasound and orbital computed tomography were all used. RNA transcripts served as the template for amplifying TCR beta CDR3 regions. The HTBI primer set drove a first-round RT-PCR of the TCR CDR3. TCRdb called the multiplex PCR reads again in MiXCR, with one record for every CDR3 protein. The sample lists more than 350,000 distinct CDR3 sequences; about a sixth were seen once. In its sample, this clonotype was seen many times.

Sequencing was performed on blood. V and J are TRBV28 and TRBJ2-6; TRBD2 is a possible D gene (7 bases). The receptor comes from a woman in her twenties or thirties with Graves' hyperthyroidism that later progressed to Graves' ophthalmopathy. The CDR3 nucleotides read TGTGCCAGCACTCCGAGGGAGGGGACATCTGGGGCCAACGTCCTGACTTTC. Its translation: CASTPREGTSGANVLTF.